This TCR beta chain was recovered during a study of cytomegalovirus exposure and HLA in healthy donors. Samples came from healthy bone marrow donors. It was with 60 Vbeta and 13 Jbeta primers that the PCR ran. TCRdb's table, derived via immunoSEQ multiplex PCR, lists solely in-frame clones and lacks some. The data contain 100,000 to 140,000 clones, roughly 70% of them singletons. Per germline, CDR1 MDHEN and CDR2 SYDVKM. The V gene lost 6 bases and the J gene lost 3 bases, with 12 bases spanning the gap. CDR3 length equals 14 residues. Sequencing input: PBMCs. The chain carries TRBV28 and TRBJ1-5; no definite D call. The TCR was taken from a woman in her thirties or forties in good health and CMV-seropositive. The chain's CDR3 is CASSREGFNQPQHF. The CDR3 region has the DNA TGTGCCAGCAGCCGGGAAGGATTCAATCAGCCCCAGCATTTT.